One and the same sample provided the 29 T cell receptor beta chains below, sequenced in a study of blood T cell repertoires in COVID-19. Libraries were prepared by immunoSEQ multiplex PCR; TCRdb keeps only in-frame clonotypes and omits some of them. The table shows roughly 380,000 clones, with 85% occurring only once. Sequenced sample: peripheral blood. Source of these receptors: a woman between 18 and 29 years old with acute or convalescent COVID-19.

The rearrangement uses TRBV30 and TRBJ1-6, with TRBD1 matching 7 bases. Trimming took 0 bases from V and 8 from J; bases not matched to a gene: 4. CDR3 size: 14 residues. In germline, CDR1 is GTSNPN, CDR2 SVGIG (reference sequence). The CDR3 protein is CAWSVQGWDSPLHF. The CDR3 bases are TGTGCCTGGAGTGTACAGGGGTGGGATTCACCCCTCCACTTT.

The chain employs TRBV3-1 (or the pseudogene TRBV3-2) and TRBJ2-5; D might be TRBD2 (5 bases). The CDR3 consists of 13 residues. V dropped 4 bases and J dropped 7 bases, with 13 bases sitting between them. Germline V gene data show CDR1 as LGHDT and CDR2 as YNNKEL (reference sequence). In DNA form, the CDR3 reads TGTGCCAGCAGCCCCGGGGTCTGGGTGACCCAGTACTTC. Translating gives CASSPGVWVTQYF.

This chain uses TRBV7-2 with TRBJ2-5; D may be TRBD2 (6 bases). The V gene's germline CDR1 is SGHTA and CDR2 FQGNSA. The CDR3 runs to 14 residues. V lost 5 bases and J lost 9, with 19 bases in between. DNA for the CDR3: TGTGCCAGCAGCGTAGTGGGGAGGTCTGAGGCCCAGTACTTC. Translating gives CASSVVGRSEAQYF.

The V call is TRBV15, the J call TRBJ1-1; 7 bases match TRBD1. The germline CDR1 and CDR2 sequences are LNHNV and YYDKDF (reference sequence). The CDR3 consists of 12 residues. V lost 5 bases to trimming and J lost 6 bases; unmatched junction nucleotides: 3. CDR3 region: CATSQGGPEAFF. The CDR3 DNA reads as TGTGCCACCAGCCAGGGGGGCCCTGAAGCTTTCTTT.

This clone has a single count. This rearrangement joins TRBV24-1 to TRBJ2-2, with 9 bases aligning to TRBD1. The CDR3 contains 19 residues. Germline trimming cut 7 bases from V and 7 bases from J; bases unmatched to any gene: 21. Germline assignment: CDR1 KGHDR and CDR2 SFDVKD. CDR3 residues: CATSTRLTGGAAGVGELFF. CDR3 in DNA: TGTGCCACCAGCACGCGCTTAACAGGGGGCGCCGCGGGAGTCGGGGAGCTGTTTTTT.

This clone was found once. This chain links TRBV7-9 with TRBJ2-2; D is ambiguous. Germline lookup yields CDR1 SEHNR and CDR2 FQNEAQ (reference sequence). V lost 3 bases and J lost 2, with 4 bases in between. The CDR3 is 13 amino acids. CDR3 sequence: CASSFVNTGELFF. CDR3 sequence (DNA): TGTGCCAGCAGCTTCGTCAACACCGGGGAGCTGTTTTTT.

The gene calls are TRBV20-1 and TRBJ1-5; D is uncertain. CDR1 is DFQATT and CDR2 is SNEGSKA in the germline V gene (reference sequence). Trimming stripped 3 bases from V and 4 bases from J, with 7 bases between. The CDR3 is 12 amino acids. Here the CDR3 reads CSASSGNQPQHF. Here the CDR3 DNA reads TGCAGTGCTAGTAGCGGGAATCAGCCCCAGCATTTT.

The CDR3 loop is CASSIPLQGSGANVLTF. CDR3 DNA: TGTGCCAGCAGCATACCATTACAGGGCTCTGGGGCCAACGTCCTGACTTTC. The rearrangement links TRBV7-9 to TRBJ2-6; D might be TRBD1 (6 bases). Germline CDR1 reads SEHNR; CDR2 reads FQNEAQ (reference sequence). The CDR3 loop spans 17 amino acids. Between the trimmed V and J ends, which lost 5 bases and 0 bases, there was a span of 14 bases.

The chain links TRBV5-1 to TRBJ2-4; D gene ambiguous. Trimming took 4 bases from V and 8 from J, leaving 19 bases between them. The CDR3 has 15 amino acids. Germline lookup yields CDR1 SGHRS and CDR2 YFSETQ. DNA of the CDR3: TGCGCCAGCAGCCTATGGAGTCAGTCTGCGGACATTCAGTACTTC. It encodes CASSLWSQSADIQYF.

This chain links TRBV9 with TRBJ2-1, with TRBD2 as a possible D gene (5 bases). Germline V CDR1 and CDR2: SGDLS, YYNGEE. The CDR3 sequence is 13 residues long. The V end was cut by 3 bases, the J end by 10 bases, with 14 bases between. CDR3 coding DNA: TGTGCCAGCAGCGAGGGTCTCTGGAGGGAGCAGTTCTTC. Translated: CASSEGLWREQFF.

V is TRBV6-5 and J is TRBJ1-5; 8 bases align to TRBD1. CDR1 MNHEY and CDR2 SVGAGI come from the germline V gene. The CDR3 has 14 amino acids. V shed 7 bases and J 4 bases; nucleotides not matched to a gene: 6. The CDR3 reads CASTLTGVNQPQHF. DNA for the CDR3: TGTGCCAGCACCTTGACAGGGGTGAATCAGCCCCAGCATTTT.

In its sample, this clone was seen once. CDR3 sequence: CASSEIGQGLNQPQHF. In nucleotides, the CDR3 is TGTGCCAGCAGTGAAATAGGCCAGGGCCTCAATCAGCCCCAGCATTTT. The J gene is TRBJ1-5, the V gene TRBV6-1; D possibly corresponds to TRBD1 (5 bases). This CDR3 spans 16 amino acids. The V gene's germline CDR1 is MNHNS and CDR2 SASEGT. The V and J ends lost 2 bases and 3 bases respectively, with 14 bases between them.

The chain carries TRBV10-3 and TRBJ1-4; no clear D gene. V lost 7 bases and J lost 1, with 13 bases in between. The CDR3 length is 15 residues. Germline V gene lookup returns CDR1 ENHRY and CDR2 SYGVKD. The CDR3: CAIKGGEGTNEKLFF. The CDR3 coding sequence is TGTGCCATCAAAGGTGGAGAGGGAACTAATGAAAAACTGTTTTTT.

The V and J genes are TRBV2 and TRBJ1-6, with a weak D call TRBD1 (6 bases). Trimming removed 0 bases at V and 10 bases at J, with 16 bases between. Germline CDR1 and CDR2: SNHLY and FYNNEI. The CDR3 totals 16 residues. In nucleotides, the CDR3 is TGTGCCAGCAGTGAAGCCCCTACAGGGTGGCGCTCACCCCTCCACTTT. Translation gives CASSEAPTGWRSPLHF.

The chain recombines TRBV24-1 with TRBJ2-1, with D perhaps matching TRBD1 (6 bases). The CDR3 length is 14 residues. Germline assignment: CDR1 KGHDR and CDR2 SFDVKD. V dropped 7 bases and J dropped 10 bases, with 19 bases sitting between them. The CDR3 DNA follows: TGTGCCACCAGACAATCAACAGGGCCAAAGGAGCAGTTCTTC. This translates into CATRQSTGPKEQFF.

The chain has TRBV19 and TRBJ2-3, with D possibly being TRBD2 (6 bases). The CDR3 extends over 16 amino acids. Trimming shortened V by 4 bases and J by 5 bases, and 19 bases separated the two germline ends. CDR1 LNHDA and CDR2 SQIVND come from the germline V gene (reference sequence). CDR3 residues: CASSTLASASRDTQYF. The DNA for the CDR3 is TGTGCCAGTAGTACCCTGGCTAGCGCATCAAGAGATACGCAGTATTTT.

J is TRBJ2-3 and V is TRBV14, with TRBD2 as a possible D gene (6 bases). Per germline, CDR1 SGHDN and CDR2 FVKESK. The CDR3 covers 17 residues. V was shortened by 3 bases and J by 0 bases, with 16 bases between the two germline ends. CDR3: CASSHGGWRASTDTQYF. The DNA for the CDR3 is TGTGCCAGCAGCCACGGAGGGTGGAGGGCGAGCACAGATACGCAGTATTTT.

The rearrangement uses TRBV28 and TRBJ2-3; TRBD1 matches at 7 bases. The ends lost 7 bases at V and 4 bases at J; junction bases unmatched: 5. The CDR3 spans 13 residues. CDR1 and CDR2 (germline): MDHEN, SYDVKM. The CDR3, as DNA: TGTGCCAGCATCGAGACAGGGTCAGATACGCAGTATTTT. Protein sequence: CASIETGSDTQYF.

The chain is built from TRBV4-1 and TRBJ2-5; 11 bases map to TRBD2. Germline CDR1 and CDR2: MGHRA and YSYEKL. The CDR3 has 19 residues. The J segment lost 4 bases and the V segment lost 4 bases, leaving 17 bases of the junction unmatched. CDR3 sequence: CASSPGIAGGPGFRETQYF. The CDR3 DNA follows: TGCGCCAGCAGCCCCGGGATAGCGGGGGGGCCTGGGTTCCGAGAGACCCAGTACTTC.

This clone was seen a single time. The rearrangement links TRBV5-1 to TRBJ1-1; weak D call: TRBD1 (6 bases). V was cut by 0 bases and J by 1 base, with 13 bases left in between. The CDR3 covers 16 residues. In germline, CDR1 is SGHRS, CDR2 YFSETQ. CDR3 sequence: CASSLAQGSSNTEAFF. In nucleotides, the CDR3 is TGCGCCAGCAGCTTGGCACAGGGATCATCGAACACTGAAGCTTTCTTT.

This clone was seen only once. V usage is TRBV4-2 and J usage is TRBJ2-7; a possible D gene is TRBD1 (5 bases). Trimming stripped 0 bases from V and 2 bases from J, with 8 bases between. CDR3 length: 14 amino acids. Germline V lookup: CDR1 LGHNA, CDR2 YNFKEQ. The CDR3 region is CASSQDETAYEQYF. DNA of the CDR3: TGTGCCAGCAGCCAAGATGAGACAGCCTACGAGCAGTACTTC.

This chain joins TRBV5-4 and TRBJ2-2; no clear D. Germline-derived CDR1 and CDR2 are SGHNT and YYREEE (reference sequence). This CDR3 region has 14 residues. Trimming took off 5 bases at V and 0 bases at J, with 8 bases between the two ends. CDR3 sequence: CASRIDANTGELFF. The CDR3 bases are TGTGCCAGCAGAATAGATGCGAACACCGGGGAGCTGTTTTTT.

J is TRBJ2-3 and V is TRBV5-1, with 7 bases aligning to TRBD2. V was pared by 4 bases and J by 2 bases, with 10 bases of the junction left unmatched. The length of the CDR3 is 16 residues. Germline V CDR1 and CDR2: SGHRS, YFSETQ. CDR3 DNA sequence: TGCGCCAGCAGCCGGAGCGGGGAGGCATCCACAGATACGCAGTATTTT. This encodes CASSRSGEASTDTQYF.

This chain links TRBV4-1 with TRBJ2-7; D is ambiguous. Trimming removed 1 base at V and 7 bases at J, with 17 bases between. The CDR3 has 15 amino acids. CDR1 MGHRA and CDR2 YSYEKL come from the germline V gene. This chain's CDR3 is CASSQGPAFEREQYF. For the CDR3, the DNA is TGCGCCAGCAGCCAAGGTCCTGCTTTCGAGAGGGAGCAGTACTTC.

The V and J genes are TRBV28 and TRBJ2-1; 10 bases are shared with TRBD1. The junction had 8 bases not matched to a gene; V was cut back by 3 bases and J by 9 bases. Germline lookup yields CDR1 MDHEN and CDR2 SYDVKM. The CDR3 has 15 residues. The chain's CDR3 is CASSLWGQGQGEQFF. CDR3 in DNA: TGTGCCAGCAGTTTGTGGGGACAGGGGCAGGGTGAGCAGTTCTTC.

The chain joins TRBV6-5 to TRBJ2-3; 10 bases agree with TRBD2. J gave up 2 bases and V 4 bases, and 3 bases lay outside the gene matches. There are 15 residues in the CDR3. Germline CDR1 is MNHEY and CDR2 is SVGAGI. As DNA, the CDR3 is TGTGCCAGCAGTTTACTAGCGGGGTACACAGATACGCAGTATTTT. Translated, it gives CASSLLAGYTDTQYF.

This clone appeared once. The chain is built from TRBV3-1 (or the pseudogene TRBV3-2) and TRBJ1-1; D may be TRBD1 (5 bases). Germline loops: CDR1 LGHDT, CDR2 YNNKEL (reference sequence). There are 15 residues in the CDR3. V was pared by 5 bases and J by 1 base, with 14 bases between. This CDR3 reads CASSARGGENTEAFF. The CDR3 DNA reads as TGTGCCAGCAGCGCGCGGGGGGGTGAGAACACTGAAGCTTTCTTT.

V usage is TRBV21-1 and J usage is TRBJ2-1; TRBD2, as called in the table, went unchecked against the DNA. TRBV21-1 counts as a pseudogene. The CDR3 runs 17 residues. CDR3 sequence reads: CASSKGGGVESYNEQFF. CDR3 coding DNA: TGTGCCAGCAGCAAAGGAGGGGGGGTCGAGTCCTACAATGAGCAGTTCTTC.

This clone was seen only once. The V gene is TRBV7-2, the J gene TRBJ2-1; D gene ambiguous. Deletions cut 5 bases from V and 0 bases from J, with 11 bases between. Germline loops: CDR1 SGHTA, CDR2 FQGNSA. This CDR3 has 15 residues. CDR3 sequence (DNA): TGTGCCAGCAGCCGCCGAAGGAGCTCCTACAATGAGCAGTTCTTC. The encoded protein is CASSRRRSSYNEQFF.